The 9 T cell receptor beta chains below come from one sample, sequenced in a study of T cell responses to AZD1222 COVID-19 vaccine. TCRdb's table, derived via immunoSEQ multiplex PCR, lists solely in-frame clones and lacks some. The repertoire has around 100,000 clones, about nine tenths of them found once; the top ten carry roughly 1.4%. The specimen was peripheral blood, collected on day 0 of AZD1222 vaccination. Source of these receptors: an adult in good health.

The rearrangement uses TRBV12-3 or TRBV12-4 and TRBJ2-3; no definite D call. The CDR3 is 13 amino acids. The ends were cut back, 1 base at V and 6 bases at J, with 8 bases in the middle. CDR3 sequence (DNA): TGTGCCAGCAGTTTAGTCCTAGGCGATACGCAGTATTTT. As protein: CASSLVLGDTQYF.

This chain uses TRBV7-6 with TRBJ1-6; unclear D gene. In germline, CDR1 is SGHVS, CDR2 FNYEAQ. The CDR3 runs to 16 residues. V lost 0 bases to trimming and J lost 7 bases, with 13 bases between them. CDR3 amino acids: CASSLAAGRNNSPLHF. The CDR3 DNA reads TGTGCCAGCAGCTTAGCTGCGGGTCGGAACAATTCACCCCTCCACTTT.

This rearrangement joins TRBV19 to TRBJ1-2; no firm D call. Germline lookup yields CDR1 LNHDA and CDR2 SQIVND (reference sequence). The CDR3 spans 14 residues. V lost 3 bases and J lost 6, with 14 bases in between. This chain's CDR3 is CASSIYHSGHGYTF. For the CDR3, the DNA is TGTGCCAGTAGTATCTACCACAGCGGGCATGGCTACACCTTC. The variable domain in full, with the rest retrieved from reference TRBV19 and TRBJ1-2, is DGGITQSPKYLFRKEGQNVTLSCEQNLNHDAMYWYRQDPGQGLRLIYYSQIVNDFQKGDIAEGYSVSREKKESFPLTVTSAQKNPTAFYLCASSIYHSGHGYTFGSGTRLTVV.

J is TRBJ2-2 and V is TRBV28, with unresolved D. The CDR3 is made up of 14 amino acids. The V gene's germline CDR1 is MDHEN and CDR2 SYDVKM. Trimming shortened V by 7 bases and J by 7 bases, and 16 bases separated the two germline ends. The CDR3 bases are TGTGCCAGCAAGGAAGCCCGCCGGCACGGGGAGCTGTTTTTT. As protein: CASKEARRHGELFF.

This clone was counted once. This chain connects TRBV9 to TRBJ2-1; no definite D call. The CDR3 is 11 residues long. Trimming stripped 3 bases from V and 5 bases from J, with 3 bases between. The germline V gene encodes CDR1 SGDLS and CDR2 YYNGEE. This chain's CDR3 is CASSANNEQFF. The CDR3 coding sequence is TGTGCCAGCAGCGCCAACAATGAGCAGTTCTTC.

DNA for the CDR3: TGCGCCAGCAGTGACGGTTCCTCGAGTTCGGAAAAACTGTTTTTT. This sequence encodes CASSDGSSSSEKLFF. The chain is built from TRBV10-2 and TRBJ1-4; D not certain. V lost 3 bases and J 8 bases, leaving 16 bases between the germline ends. Germline V CDR1 and CDR2: WSHSY, SAAADI. The CDR3 contains 15 residues.

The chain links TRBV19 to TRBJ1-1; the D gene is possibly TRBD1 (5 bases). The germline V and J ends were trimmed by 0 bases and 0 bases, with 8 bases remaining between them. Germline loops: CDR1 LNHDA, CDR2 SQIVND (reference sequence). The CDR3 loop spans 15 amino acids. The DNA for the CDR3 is TGTGCCAGTAGTATAGATCAGGGCGTGAACACTGAAGCTTTCTTT. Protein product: CASSIDQGVNTEAFF.

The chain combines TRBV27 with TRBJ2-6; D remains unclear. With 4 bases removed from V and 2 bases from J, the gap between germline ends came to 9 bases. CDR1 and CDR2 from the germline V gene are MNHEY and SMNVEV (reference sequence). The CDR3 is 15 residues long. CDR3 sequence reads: CASSYTWTGANVLTF. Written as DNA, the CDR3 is TGTGCCAGCAGTTACACTTGGACTGGGGCCAACGTCCTGACTTTC.

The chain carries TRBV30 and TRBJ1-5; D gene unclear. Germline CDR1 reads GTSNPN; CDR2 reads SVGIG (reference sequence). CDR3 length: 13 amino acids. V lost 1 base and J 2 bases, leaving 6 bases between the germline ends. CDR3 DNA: TGTGCCTGGAGTGGAGAGGGCAATCAGCCCCAGCATTTT. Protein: CAWSGEGNQPQHF.